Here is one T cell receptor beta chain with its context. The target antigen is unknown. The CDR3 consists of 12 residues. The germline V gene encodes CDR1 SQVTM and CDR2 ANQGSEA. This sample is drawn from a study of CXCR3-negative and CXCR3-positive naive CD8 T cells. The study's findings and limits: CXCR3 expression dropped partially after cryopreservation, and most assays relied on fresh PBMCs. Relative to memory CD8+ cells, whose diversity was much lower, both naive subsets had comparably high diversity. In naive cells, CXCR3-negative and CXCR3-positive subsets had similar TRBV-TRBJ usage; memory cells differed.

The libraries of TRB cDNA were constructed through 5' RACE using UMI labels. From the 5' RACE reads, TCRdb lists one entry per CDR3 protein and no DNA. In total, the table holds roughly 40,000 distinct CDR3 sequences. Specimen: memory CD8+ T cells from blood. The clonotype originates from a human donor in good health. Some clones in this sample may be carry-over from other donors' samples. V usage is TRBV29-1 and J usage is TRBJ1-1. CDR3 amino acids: CSVDTLNTEAFF.